A single sample is the source of the 15 T cell receptor beta chains below, sequenced in a study of blood T cell repertoires in COVID-19. Repertoires were generated with immunoSEQ multiplex PCR, while TCRdb's copy carries only in-frame clones and drops some. The sample lists around 300,000 clones, approximately 88% occurring once. The sequencing sample was made of peripheral blood. The receptors shown here come from a man aged 50-60 years with acute or convalescent COVID-19.

The genes are TRBV25-1 and TRBJ1-2, with 9 nucleotides matching TRBD1. CDR1 is MGHDK and CDR2 is SYGVNS in the germline V gene. J lost 7 bases, V lost 8 bases, and 11 bases had no gene match. The CDR3 runs to 14 residues. CDR3 sequence (DNA): TGTGCCAGCCAAAACCGGGACAGGGTTGGTGGCTACACCTTC. Its protein is CASQNRDRVGGYTF.

This chain links TRBV2 with TRBJ1-5; possibly TRBD1 for D (5 bases). Germline CDR1 SNHLY, CDR2 FYNNEI. V was trimmed by 3 bases and J by 0 bases, leaving 9 bases between them. This CDR3 spans 15 amino acids. The CDR3 sequence is CASSEFRASNQPQHF. DNA of the CDR3: TGTGCCAGCAGTGAGTTCAGGGCTAGCAATCAGCCCCAGCATTTT.

This sequence joins TRBV10-1 and TRBJ2-2, with TRBD1 matching over 7 bases. The germline V gene encodes CDR1 WNHNN and CDR2 SYGVQD (reference sequence). The CDR3 extends over 15 amino acids. The junction had 5 bases not matched to a gene; V was cut back by 4 bases and J by 3 bases. The CDR3 loop reads CASSGQGQHTGELFF. The DNA for the CDR3 is TGCGCCAGCAGTGGACAGGGACAGCACACCGGGGAGCTGTTTTTT.

The chain has TRBV10-1 and TRBJ1-5; TRBD1 aligns across 10 bases. CDR1 is WNHNN and CDR2 is SYGVQD in the germline V gene (reference sequence). Trimming at V came to 6 bases and at J to 9 bases, leaving 5 bases not matched to a gene. The CDR3 length is 13 residues. The CDR3 bases are TGCGCCAGCAGCCCGGGACAGGGGAGGCCCCAGCATTTT. This translates into CASSPGQGRPQHF.

The genes are TRBV19 and TRBJ1-2; D unresolved. Germline V CDR1 and CDR2: LNHDA, SQIVND (reference sequence). The V gene lost 3 bases and the J gene lost 4 bases, with 15 bases spanning the gap. The CDR3 is 15 amino acids. CDR3 protein: CASSISRPLGYGYTF. The CDR3 region has the DNA TGTGCCAGTAGTATTTCCCGACCGCTAGGCTATGGCTACACCTTC.

The rearrangement joins TRBV10-3 to TRBJ1-2; tentatively, D is TRBD1 (5 bases). Between the trimmed V and J ends, which lost 4 bases and 6 bases, there was a span of 12 bases. Germline-derived CDR1 and CDR2 are ENHRY and SYGVKD. There are 13 residues in the CDR3. The CDR3: CAISGGTGDGYTF. CDR3 DNA sequence: TGTGCCATCAGTGGCGGGACGGGGGATGGCTACACCTTC.

This clone was recorded once. The chain joins TRBV11-3 to TRBJ2-5, with D perhaps matching TRBD1 (6 bases). The length of the CDR3 is 13 residues. V was cut by 4 bases and J by 5 bases, with 11 bases left in between. The V gene's germline CDR1 is SGHNT and CDR2 YENEEA. CDR3 in amino acids: CASSSTGLETQYF. The CDR3, as DNA: TGTGCCAGCAGCTCCACAGGGTTGGAGACCCAGTACTTC.

The chain has TRBV6-5 and TRBJ1-2, with D tentatively TRBD1 (6 bases). V shed 7 bases and J shed 7 bases, with 19 bases lying between them. Per the germline V gene, CDR1 is MNHEY and CDR2 is SVGAGI. There are 14 residues in the CDR3. CDR3 nucleotides: TGTGCCAGCACTCCAGTGAGGGGGGGAAGTGGCTACACCTTC. Translating gives CASTPVRGGSGYTF.

This sequence joins TRBV18 and TRBJ1-5; a possible D gene is TRBD1 (5 bases). V was cut by 4 bases and J by 5 bases, with 9 bases left in between. Germline-derived CDR1 and CDR2 are KGHSH and LQKENI. This CDR3 has 13 amino acids. The CDR3 nucleotides read TGTGCCAGCTCACACGGGACTGATCAGCCCCAGCATTTT. Translated: CASSHGTDQPQHF.

This clone was detected only a few times. The chain has TRBV7-9 and TRBJ1-2; the match to TRBD1 covers 9 bases. The J segment lost 5 bases and the V segment lost 5 bases, leaving 9 bases of the junction unmatched. CDR3 length equals 15 residues. The V gene's germline CDR1 is SEHNR and CDR2 FQNEAQ (reference sequence). Written as DNA, the CDR3 is TGTGCCAGCAGCGTAGACAGGGGGAATTTATATGGCTACACCTTC. Encoded protein: CASSVDRGNLYGYTF.

The chain joins TRBV19 to TRBJ1-1; 8 bases are a match to TRBD1. With 4 bases clipped from V and 4 bases from J, the junction kept 8 bases outside the gene matches. The CDR3 is 15 residues long. Germline CDR1 LNHDA, CDR2 SQIVND (reference sequence). CDR3 coding DNA: TGTGCCAGTAGTAGAGGACAGGGCAGGGGCACTGAAGCTTTCTTT. Translation gives CASSRGQGRGTEAFF.

J is TRBJ1-3 and V is TRBV7-2; D is undetermined. Trimming removed 1 base at V and 7 bases at J, with 8 bases between. From germline, CDR1 is SGHTA and CDR2 FQGNSA. The CDR3 extends over 13 amino acids. In DNA, the CDR3 is TGTGCCAGCAGCTTAGTTAGGGAGAACACCATATATTTT. This gives the protein CASSLVRENTIYF.

J is TRBJ1-3 and V is TRBV5-1; 9 positions agree with TRBD1. This CDR3 has 16 residues. V was clipped by 2 bases and J by 4 bases; unmatched bases: 7. Germline V CDR1 and CDR2: SGHRS, YFSETQ. The CDR3 here is CASSFNTGGLGNTIYF. CDR3 sequence (DNA): TGCGCCAGCAGCTTTAATACAGGGGGCCTCGGAAACACCATATATTTT.

This clone showed up just once. CDR3 loop: CASGPHNRETQYF. As DNA, the CDR3 is TGCGCCAGCGGGCCTCATAACAGAGAGACCCAGTACTTC. This chain connects TRBV5-1 to TRBJ2-5, with D hard to call. V was clipped by 7 bases and J by 4 bases, with 14 bases between them. This CDR3 is 13 amino acids long. Germline values: CDR1 SGHRS, CDR2 YFSETQ.

The chain has TRBV29-1 and TRBJ1-1; D not certain. The CDR3 totals 15 residues. Germline CDR1 and CDR2: SQVTM and ANQGSEA. Deletions cut 4 bases from V and 0 bases from J, with 15 bases between. This CDR3 is CSVGQATRLNTEAFF. The CDR3 region has the DNA TGCAGCGTTGGCCAGGCCACCAGGTTGAACACTGAAGCTTTCTTT.